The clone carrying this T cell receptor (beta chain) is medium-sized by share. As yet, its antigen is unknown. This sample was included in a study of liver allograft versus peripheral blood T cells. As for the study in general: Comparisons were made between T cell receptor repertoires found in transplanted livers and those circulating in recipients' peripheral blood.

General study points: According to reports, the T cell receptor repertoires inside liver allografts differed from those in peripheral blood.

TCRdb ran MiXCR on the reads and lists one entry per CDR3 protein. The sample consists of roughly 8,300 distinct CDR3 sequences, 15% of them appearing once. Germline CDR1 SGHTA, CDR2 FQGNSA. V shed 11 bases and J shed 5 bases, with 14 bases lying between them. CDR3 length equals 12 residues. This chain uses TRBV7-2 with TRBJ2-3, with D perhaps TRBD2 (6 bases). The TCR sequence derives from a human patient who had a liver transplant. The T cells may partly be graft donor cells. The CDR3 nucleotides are TGTGCCCGAGCGGGTATTGGAGATACGCAGTATTTT. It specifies CARAGIGDTQYF. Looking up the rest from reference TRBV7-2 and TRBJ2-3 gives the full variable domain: GAGVSQSPSNKVTEKGKDVELRCDPISGHTALYWYRQSLGQGLEFLIYFQGNSAPDKSGLPSDRFSAERTGGSVSTLTIQRTQQEDSAVYLCARAGIGDTQYFGPGTRLTVL.